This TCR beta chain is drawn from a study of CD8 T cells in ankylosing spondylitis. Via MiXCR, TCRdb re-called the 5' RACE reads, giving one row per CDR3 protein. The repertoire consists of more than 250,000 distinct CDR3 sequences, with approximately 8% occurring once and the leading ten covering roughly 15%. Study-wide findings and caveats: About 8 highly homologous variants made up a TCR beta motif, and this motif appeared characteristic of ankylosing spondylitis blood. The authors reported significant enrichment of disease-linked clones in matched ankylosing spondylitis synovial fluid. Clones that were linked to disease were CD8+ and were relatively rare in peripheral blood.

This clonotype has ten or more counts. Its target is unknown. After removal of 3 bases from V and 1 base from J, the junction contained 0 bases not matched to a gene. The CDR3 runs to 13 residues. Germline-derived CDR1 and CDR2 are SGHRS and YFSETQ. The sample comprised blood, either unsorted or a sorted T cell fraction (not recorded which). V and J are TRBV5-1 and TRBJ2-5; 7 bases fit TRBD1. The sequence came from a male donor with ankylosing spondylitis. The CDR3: CASSWDSQETQYF. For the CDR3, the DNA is TGCGCCAGCAGCTGGGACAGCCAAGAGACCCAGTACTTC.